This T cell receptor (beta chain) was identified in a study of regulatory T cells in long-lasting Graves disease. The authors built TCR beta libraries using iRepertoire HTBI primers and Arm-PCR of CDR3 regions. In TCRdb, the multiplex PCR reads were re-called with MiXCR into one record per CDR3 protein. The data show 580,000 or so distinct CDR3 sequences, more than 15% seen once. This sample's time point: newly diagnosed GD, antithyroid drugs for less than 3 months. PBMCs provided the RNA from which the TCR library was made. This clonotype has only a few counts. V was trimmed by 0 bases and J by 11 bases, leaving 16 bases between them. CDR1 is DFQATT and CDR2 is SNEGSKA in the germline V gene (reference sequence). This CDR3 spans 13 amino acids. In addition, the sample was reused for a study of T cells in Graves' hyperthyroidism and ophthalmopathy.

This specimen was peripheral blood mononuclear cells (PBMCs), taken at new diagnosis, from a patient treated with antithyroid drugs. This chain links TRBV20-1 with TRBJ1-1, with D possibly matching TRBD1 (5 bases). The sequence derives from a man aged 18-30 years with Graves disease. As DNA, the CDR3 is TGCAGTGCTAGAGATCGGGGCCGGTGGGGGGCTTTCTTT. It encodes CSARDRGRWGAFF.